The clone carrying this T cell receptor beta chain was picked up a small number of times. The sample belongs to a study of naive and memory T cell subsets. V dropped 6 bases and J dropped 3 bases, with 14 bases sitting between them. This CDR3 contains 14 residues. Both TRBC1 and TRBC2 were covered by a beta constant-region primer of two equimolar oligonucleotides. Each CDR3 protein is one row after TCRdb ran MiXCR on the UMI-ligation and nested PCR reads. The sample lists some 150,000 distinct CDR3 sequences, 15% to 20% seen once, with about 0.14% in the top ten. The sequencing sample was made of naive CD4+ T cells from blood. The sequence was obtained from a human donor in good health. The V and J genes are TRBV12-3 or TRBV12-4 and TRBJ1-1; D is possibly TRBD1 (6 bases). The CDR3 sequence is CASRATGRDTEAFF. The CDR3 DNA sequence: TGTGCCAGCAGGGCGACAGGTCGGGACACTGAAGCTTTCTTT.